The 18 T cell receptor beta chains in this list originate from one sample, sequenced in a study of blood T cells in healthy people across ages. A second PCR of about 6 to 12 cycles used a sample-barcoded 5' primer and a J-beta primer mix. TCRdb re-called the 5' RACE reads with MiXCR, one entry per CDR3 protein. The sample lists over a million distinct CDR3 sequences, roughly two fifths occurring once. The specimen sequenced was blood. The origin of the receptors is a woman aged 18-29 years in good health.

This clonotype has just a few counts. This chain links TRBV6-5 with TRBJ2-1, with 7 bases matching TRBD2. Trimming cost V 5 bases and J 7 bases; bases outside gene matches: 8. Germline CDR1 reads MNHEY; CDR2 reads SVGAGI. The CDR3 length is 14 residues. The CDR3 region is CASSAWTSSNEQFF. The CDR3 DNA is TGTGCCAGCAGTGCTTGGACTAGTTCGAATGAGCAGTTCTTC.

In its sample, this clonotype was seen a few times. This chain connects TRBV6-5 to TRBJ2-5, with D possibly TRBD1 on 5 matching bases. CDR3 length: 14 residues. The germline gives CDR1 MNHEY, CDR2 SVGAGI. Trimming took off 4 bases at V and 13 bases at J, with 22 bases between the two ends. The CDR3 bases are TGTGCCAGCAGTTCTCTCCCACTGACAGACTCTAGGTACTTC. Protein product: CASSSLPLTDSRYF.

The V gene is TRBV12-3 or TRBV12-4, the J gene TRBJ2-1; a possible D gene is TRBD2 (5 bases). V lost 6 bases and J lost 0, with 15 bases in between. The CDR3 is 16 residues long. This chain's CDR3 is CASSPGERNSYNEQFF. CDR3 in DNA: TGTGCCAGCAGCCCCGGGGAGCGGAACTCCTACAATGAGCAGTTCTTC.

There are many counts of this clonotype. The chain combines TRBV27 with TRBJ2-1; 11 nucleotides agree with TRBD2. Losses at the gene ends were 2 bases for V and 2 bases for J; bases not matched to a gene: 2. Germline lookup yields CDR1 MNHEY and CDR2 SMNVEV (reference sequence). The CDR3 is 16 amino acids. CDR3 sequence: CASSLGTSGTYNEQFF. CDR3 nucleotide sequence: TGTGCCAGCAGTTTAGGGACTAGCGGCACCTACAATGAGCAGTTCTTC.

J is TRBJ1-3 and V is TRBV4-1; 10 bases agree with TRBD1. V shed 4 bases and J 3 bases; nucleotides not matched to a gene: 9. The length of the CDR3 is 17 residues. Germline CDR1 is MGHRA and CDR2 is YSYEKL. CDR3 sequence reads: CASSLPRQGAGGNTIYF. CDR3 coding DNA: TGCGCCAGCAGCCTGCCCAGACAGGGGGCGGGTGGAAACACCATATATTTT.

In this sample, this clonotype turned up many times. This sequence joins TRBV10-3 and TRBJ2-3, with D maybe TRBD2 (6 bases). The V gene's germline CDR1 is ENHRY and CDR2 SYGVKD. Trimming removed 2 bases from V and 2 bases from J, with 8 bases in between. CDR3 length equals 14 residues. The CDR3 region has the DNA TGTGCCATCAGTGAGGGACTACTCACAGATACGCAGTATTTT. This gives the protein CAISEGLLTDTQYF.

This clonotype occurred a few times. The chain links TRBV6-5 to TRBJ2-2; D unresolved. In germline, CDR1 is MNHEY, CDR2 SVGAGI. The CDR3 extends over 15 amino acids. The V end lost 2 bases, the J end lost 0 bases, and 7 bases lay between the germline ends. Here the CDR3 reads CASSYRDANTGELFF. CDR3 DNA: TGTGCCAGCAGTTACCGTGATGCGAACACCGGGGAGCTGTTTTTT.

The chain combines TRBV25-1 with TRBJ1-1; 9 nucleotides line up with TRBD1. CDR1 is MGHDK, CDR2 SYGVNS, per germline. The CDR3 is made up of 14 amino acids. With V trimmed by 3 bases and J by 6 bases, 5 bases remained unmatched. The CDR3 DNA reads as TGTGCCAGCAGTGATTCGACAGGGGGATCTGAAGCTTTCTTT. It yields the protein CASSDSTGGSEAFF.

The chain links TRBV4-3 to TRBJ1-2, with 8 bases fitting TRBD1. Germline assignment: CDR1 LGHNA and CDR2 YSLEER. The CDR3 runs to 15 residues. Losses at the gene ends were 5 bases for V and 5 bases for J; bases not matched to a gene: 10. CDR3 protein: CASSRDDRGEYGYTF. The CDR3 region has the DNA TGCGCCAGCAGCAGAGACGACAGGGGAGAATATGGCTACACCTTC.

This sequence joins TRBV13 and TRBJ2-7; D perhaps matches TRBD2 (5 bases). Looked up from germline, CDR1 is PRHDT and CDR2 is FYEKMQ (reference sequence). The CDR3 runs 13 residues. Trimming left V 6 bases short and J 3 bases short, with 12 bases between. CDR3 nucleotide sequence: TGTGCCAGCAGGTCAAGACGGGGCTACGAGCAGTACTTC. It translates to CASRSRRGYEQYF.

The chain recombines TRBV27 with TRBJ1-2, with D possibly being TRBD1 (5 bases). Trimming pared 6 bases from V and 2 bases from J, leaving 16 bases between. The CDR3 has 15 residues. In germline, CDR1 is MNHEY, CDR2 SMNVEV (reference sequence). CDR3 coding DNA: TGTGCCAGCAGCTTTTTTGGCGGGGGGAACTATGGCTACACCTTC. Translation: CASSFFGGGNYGYTF.

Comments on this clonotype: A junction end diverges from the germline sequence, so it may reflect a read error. The CDR3 is CASSFQGSTEVFF. CDR3 coding DNA: TGTGCCAGCAGCTTCCAGGGGAGCACTGAAGTTTTCTTT. This rearrangement joins TRBV7-2 to TRBJ1-1, with a weak D call TRBD1 (6 bases). Looked up from germline, CDR1 is SGHTA and CDR2 is FQGNSA. The CDR3 totals 13 residues.

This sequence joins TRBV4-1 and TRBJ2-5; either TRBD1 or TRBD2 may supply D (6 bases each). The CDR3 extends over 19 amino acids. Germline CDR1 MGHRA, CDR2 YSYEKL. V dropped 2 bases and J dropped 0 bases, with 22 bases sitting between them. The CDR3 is CASSQRSGARSKYQETQYF. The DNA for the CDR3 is TGCGCCAGCAGCCAACGGTCGGGGGCTAGGTCAAAGTACCAAGAGACCCAGTACTTC.

The chain's CDR3 is CASSPTGESNQPQHF. The CDR3 DNA is TGTGCCAGCAGCCCGACAGGCGAGAGCAATCAGCCCCAGCATTTT. V usage is TRBV3-1 and J usage is TRBJ1-5; D perhaps matches TRBD1 (6 bases). CDR1 and CDR2 from the germline V gene are LGHDT and YNNKEL (reference sequence). This CDR3 region has 15 residues. V was shortened by 4 bases and J by 1 base, with 11 bases between the two germline ends.

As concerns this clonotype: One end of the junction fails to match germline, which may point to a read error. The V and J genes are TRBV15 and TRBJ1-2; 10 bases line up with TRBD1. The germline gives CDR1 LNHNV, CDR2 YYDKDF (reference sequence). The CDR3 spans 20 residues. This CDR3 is CAASSIYSRDRGPLYYGYTF. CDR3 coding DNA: TGTGCCGCCAGCAGTATCTACTCCCGGGACAGGGGCCCTCTCTACTATGGCTACACCTTC.

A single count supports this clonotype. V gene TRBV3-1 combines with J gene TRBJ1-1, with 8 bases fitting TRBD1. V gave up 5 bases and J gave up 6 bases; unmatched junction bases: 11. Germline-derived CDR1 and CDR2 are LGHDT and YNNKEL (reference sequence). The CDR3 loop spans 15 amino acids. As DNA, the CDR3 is TGTGCCAGCAGCAGGACAGGGATATACGGCGCTGAAGCTTTCTTT. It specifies CASSRTGIYGAEAFF.

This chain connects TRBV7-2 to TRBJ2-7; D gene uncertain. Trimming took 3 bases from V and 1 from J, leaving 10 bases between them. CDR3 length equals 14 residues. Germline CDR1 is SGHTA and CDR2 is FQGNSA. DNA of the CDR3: TGTGCCAGCAGCTTCTATGCGGCATCCTACGAGCAGTACTTC. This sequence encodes CASSFYAASYEQYF.

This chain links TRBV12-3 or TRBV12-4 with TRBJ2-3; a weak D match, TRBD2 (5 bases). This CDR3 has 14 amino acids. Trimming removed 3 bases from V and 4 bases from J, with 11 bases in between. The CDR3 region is CASSFWLASDTQYF. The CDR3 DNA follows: TGTGCCAGCAGTTTTTGGCTAGCATCAGATACGCAGTATTTT.